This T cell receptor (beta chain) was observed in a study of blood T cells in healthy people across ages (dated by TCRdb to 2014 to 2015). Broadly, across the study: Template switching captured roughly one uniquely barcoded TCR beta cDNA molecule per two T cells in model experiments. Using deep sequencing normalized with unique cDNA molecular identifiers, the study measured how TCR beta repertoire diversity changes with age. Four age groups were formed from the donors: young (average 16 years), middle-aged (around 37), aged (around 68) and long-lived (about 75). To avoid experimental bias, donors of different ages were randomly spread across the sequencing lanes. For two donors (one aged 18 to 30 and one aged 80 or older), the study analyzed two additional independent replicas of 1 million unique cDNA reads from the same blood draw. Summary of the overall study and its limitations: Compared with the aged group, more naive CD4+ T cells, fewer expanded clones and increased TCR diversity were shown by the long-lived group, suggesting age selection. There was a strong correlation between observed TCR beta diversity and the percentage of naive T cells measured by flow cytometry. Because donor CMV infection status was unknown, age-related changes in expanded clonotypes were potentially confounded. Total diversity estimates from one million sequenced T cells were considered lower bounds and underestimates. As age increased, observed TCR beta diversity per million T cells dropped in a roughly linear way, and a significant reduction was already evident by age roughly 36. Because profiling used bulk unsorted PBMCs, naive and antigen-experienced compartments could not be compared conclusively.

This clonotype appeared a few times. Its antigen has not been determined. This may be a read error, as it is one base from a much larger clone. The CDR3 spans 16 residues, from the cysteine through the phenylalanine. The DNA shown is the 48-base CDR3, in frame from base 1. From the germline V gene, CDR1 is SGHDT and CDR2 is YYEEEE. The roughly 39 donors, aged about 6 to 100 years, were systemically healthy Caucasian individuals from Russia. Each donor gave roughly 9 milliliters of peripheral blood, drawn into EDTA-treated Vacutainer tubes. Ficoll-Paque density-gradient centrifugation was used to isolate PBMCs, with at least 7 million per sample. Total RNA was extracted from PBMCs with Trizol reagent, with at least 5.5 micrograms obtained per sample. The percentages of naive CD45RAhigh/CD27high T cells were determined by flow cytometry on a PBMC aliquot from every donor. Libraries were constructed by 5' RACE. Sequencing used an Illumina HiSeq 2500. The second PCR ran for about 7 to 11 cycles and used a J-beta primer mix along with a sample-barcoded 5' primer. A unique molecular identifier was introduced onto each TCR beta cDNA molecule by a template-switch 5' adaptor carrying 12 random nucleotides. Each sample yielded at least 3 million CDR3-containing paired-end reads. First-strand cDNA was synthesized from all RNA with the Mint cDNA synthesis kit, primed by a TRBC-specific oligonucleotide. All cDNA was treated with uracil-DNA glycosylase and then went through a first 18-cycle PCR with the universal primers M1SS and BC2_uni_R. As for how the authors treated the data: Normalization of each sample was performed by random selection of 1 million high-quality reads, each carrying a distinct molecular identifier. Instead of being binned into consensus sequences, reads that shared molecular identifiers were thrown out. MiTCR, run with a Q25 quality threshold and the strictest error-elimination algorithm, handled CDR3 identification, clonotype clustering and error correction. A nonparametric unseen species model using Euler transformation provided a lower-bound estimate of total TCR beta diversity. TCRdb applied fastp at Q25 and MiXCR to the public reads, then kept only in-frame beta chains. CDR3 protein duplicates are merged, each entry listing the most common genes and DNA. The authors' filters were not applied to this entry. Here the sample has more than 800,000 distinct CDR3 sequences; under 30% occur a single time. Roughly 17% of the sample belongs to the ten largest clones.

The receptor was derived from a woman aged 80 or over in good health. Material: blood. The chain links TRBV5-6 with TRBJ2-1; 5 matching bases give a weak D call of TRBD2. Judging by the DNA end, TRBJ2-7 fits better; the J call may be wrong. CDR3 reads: CASSYRRSSSYNEQYF. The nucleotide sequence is TGTGCCAGCAGCTATAGACGGTCTAGCTCCTACAATGAGCAGTACTTC.